The 13 T cell receptor delta chains given below trace back to one sample, sequenced in a study of gamma-delta T cells after stem cell transplantation. TCRdb re-processed the RT-PCR reads using CATT. The sample yields 15,000 to 19,000 delta-chain clones, 9% to 9.5% seen once. Sequenced sample: gamma-delta T cells. The receptors were sampled from a human donor. It is not recorded whose cells these are; they may come from a transplant donor.

For this clone: A junction end diverges from the germline sequence, so it may reflect a read error. The J gene is TRDJ1, the V gene TRDV2, with a tentative D call TRDD3 (5 bases). The CDR3 runs to 18 residues. Germline CDR1 is GEAIGNYY and CDR2 is EKD. CDR3 in DNA: TGTGCCTTTGACACCGGTGAAAGGGTTGATACACTCGCCGATAAACTCATCTTT. It codes for CAFDTGERVDTLADKLIF.

The J gene is TRDJ1, the V gene TRDV2; 10 nucleotides match TRDD3. With V trimmed by 1 base and J by 0 bases, 10 bases remained unmatched. The CDR3 is made up of 18 amino acids. Germline lookup yields CDR1 GEAIGNYY and CDR2 EKD. The CDR3 DNA follows: TGTGCCTGTGACACTCTTCGTGGGGGATACCACAACACCGATAAACTCATCTTT. Translation gives CACDTLRGGYHNTDKLIF.

The table lists this clone with a few counts. Only one base separates this from a far larger clonotype, so it likely reflects a read error. The same CDR3 is also encoded by other DNA sequences in this sample. The chain links TRDV1 to TRDJ1, with 13 bases fitting TRDD3. V was clipped by 2 bases and J by 7 bases; unmatched bases: 22. This CDR3 has 21 residues. Germline CDR1 and CDR2: TSWWSYY and QGS. As DNA, the CDR3 is TGTGCTCTTGGGGAAATTTCCTACCCCCTTCTACTGGGGGATACGCTGGGTAAACTCATCTTT. This sequence encodes CALGEISYPLLLGDTLGKLIF.

This clone was seen a single time. At one of its ends the junction is not consistent with the germline gene, which may arise from a read error. The chain carries TRDV2 and TRDJ3; 12 bases are shared with TRDD3. CDR1 GEAIGNYY and CDR2 EKD come from the germline V gene. This CDR3 comprises 21 residues. CDR3 sequence: CACGTVLGDTLCSCDTRQMFF. DNA of the CDR3: TGTGCCTGTGGCACCGTCCTGGGGGATACGCTGTGCTCCTGTGACACCCGACAGATGTTTTTC.

Only a few counts were recorded for this clone. TCRdb shows a much larger clone's protein in place of this DNA's translation, and the two differ at residue 6, likely through a read error; the protein shown is translated from the DNA. The chain carries TRDV2 and TRDJ3, with 8 positions matching TRDD3. The CDR3 consists of 20 residues. The junction had 10 bases not matched to a gene; V was cut back by 1 base and J by 0 bases. The germline CDR1 and CDR2 sequences are GEAIGNYY and EKD. The CDR3 nucleotides read TGTGCCTGTGACACTACCGATGGGGGATCCTCCTCCTGGGACACCCGACAGATGTTTTTC. Amino acids: CACDTTDGGSSSWDTRQMFF.

On this clone: The protein given by TCRdb reflects a much larger clone and differs at residue 6 from this DNA's translation, likely from a read error; the protein shown is the DNA's translation. J is TRDJ1 and V is TRDV2, with a weak D call TRDD3 (6 bases). CDR3 length equals 18 residues. In germline, CDR1 is GEAIGNYY, CDR2 EKD. V dropped 0 bases and J dropped 0 bases, with 19 bases sitting between them. CDR3 sequence (DNA): TGTGCCTGTGACACCAAAGGGCTGGGGACTACCCACACCGATAAACTCATCTTT. It specifies CACDTKGLGTTHTDKLIF.

This clone was found a few times. This sample includes further DNA sequences coding for the same CDR3. The chain uses TRDV3 and TRDJ1; a possible D gene is TRDD2 (6 bases). Germline lookup yields CDR1 TVYSNPD and CDR2 GDNSRS (reference sequence). The CDR3 length is 15 residues. Between the trimmed V and J ends, which lost 2 bases and 4 bases, there was a span of 20 bases. DNA for the CDR3: TGTGCCTTTTCACTACTTCCTCTGTACAACGATAAACTCATCTTT. Translated: CAFSLLPLYNDKLIF.

This clone was counted a few times. The translation of this DNA and the TCRdb protein of a much larger clone differ at residue 9, probably owing to a read error; the protein shown here is translated from the DNA. V is TRDV2 and J is TRDJ1, with TRDD3 matching over 7 bases. The germline gives CDR1 GEAIGNYY, CDR2 EKD. V dropped 3 bases and J dropped 1; count of bases not matched to a gene: 16. This CDR3 has 18 amino acids. The DNA of the CDR3 is TGTGCCTGTGACTCATTACTGGGGAATACGCGTGTCACCGATAAACTCATCTTT. Residues: CACDSLLGNTRVTDKLIF.

Comments on this clone: Since a much larger clone is just one base distant, this may be a read error. The rearrangement uses TRDV2 and TRDJ1; TRDD3 matches at 9 bases. The CDR3 is 17 amino acids. Per germline, CDR1 GEAIGNYY and CDR2 EKD. DNA for the CDR3: TGTGCCTGTGACCCGGTGCTGGGGGATCCGACCACCGATGAACTCATCTTT. It translates to CACDPVLGDPTTDELIF.

Notes on this clone: The protein held in TCRdb is that of a much larger clone and does not match this DNA's translation at residue 12, likely because of a read error; the protein shown is translated from the DNA. The CDR3, as DNA: TGTGCCTGTGACCCGGTTTCTACTAACACCGATAACCTCATCTTT. Translated: CACDPVSTNTDNLIF. This chain connects TRDV2 to TRDJ1; D is unclear. Germline-derived CDR1 and CDR2 are GEAIGNYY and EKD. The CDR3 sequence is 15 residues long.

This clone is deemed medium-sized. The rearrangement joins TRDV2 to TRDJ1; maybe TRDD3 (6 bases). V shed 0 bases and J shed 3 bases, with 10 bases lying between them. The V gene's germline CDR1 is GEAIGNYY and CDR2 EKD. This CDR3 has 14 amino acids. The chain's CDR3 is CACDTVLGSDKLIF. CDR3 sequence (DNA): TGTGCCTGTGACACCGTACTGGGTTCCGATAAACTCATCTTT.

The table lists this clone with a few counts. The protein TCRdb gives is from a much larger clone and does not agree with this DNA's translation at residue 17, likely a read error; the protein shown here comes from the DNA. The same CDR3 arises from other DNA sequences in this sample as well. The chain combines TRDV2 with TRDJ1; D could derive from TRDD2 or TRDD3 (6 bases each). In germline, CDR1 is GEAIGNYY, CDR2 EKD. There are 20 residues in the CDR3. The CDR3 sequence: CACDTLLRATGTTNTDTLIF. CDR3 DNA: TGTGCCTGTGACACTCTCCTACGGGCCACTGGGACCACGAACACCGATACACTCATCTTT.

A remark on this clone: TCRdb attributes to this sequence the protein of a much larger clone, which differs from the DNA translation at residue 3; a read error is likely, and the protein displayed is translated from the DNA. At the DNA level, this CDR3 is encoded by other sequences in the same sample as well. V usage is TRDV2 and J usage is TRDJ1; 11 bases are shared with TRDD3. The CDR3 consists of 19 residues. The germline V gene has CDR1 GEAIGNYY and CDR2 EKD. DNA of the CDR3: TGTGCCCGTGACACCGTCCGCGTACTGGGGGATAGGGGCACCGATAAACTCATCTTT. This sequence encodes CARDTVRVLGDRGTDKLIF.